These 10 T cell receptor beta chains were all obtained from the same sample, sequenced in a study of identical twins (dated by TCRdb to between 2015 and 2016). Receptors were amplified or captured by 5' RACE. The sequencer listed for this sample is Illumina HiSeq 2000. The public sequencing data were trimmed at Q25 with fastp and processed into clonotypes with MiXCR by TCRdb, which kept only in-frame beta chains. Merged by CDR3 protein, the rows form single entries marked with the most common genes and DNA. The sample table records 690,000 or so distinct CDR3 sequences; 8.6% of these occur just once. The top ten hold approximately 0.96% of the sample. This sample also appeared in a second study, on yellow fever vaccine responses in identical twins.

Sequencing was performed on PBMCs. The receptors derive from a young woman in good health.

Only a few counts were recorded for this clonotype. The genes are TRBV12-3 or TRBV12-4 and TRBJ2-5; D assignment may be TRBD1 or TRBD2 (6 bases each). CDR3 size: 14 residues. V gave up 1 base and J gave up 5 bases, with 11 bases separating them. DNA of the CDR3: TGTGCCAGCAGTTTAGTCTCCGGGGGCGAGACCCAGTACTTC. It translates to CASSLVSGGETQYF.

This clonotype has more than one count but fewer than ten. CDR3 bases: TGCGCCAGCAGACAGGGGGCGAATAGCAATCAGCCCCAGCATTTT. As protein: CASRQGANSNQPQHF. The gene calls are TRBV5-1 and TRBJ1-5; 9 bases are a match to TRBD1. The CDR3 totals 15 residues. Germline V gene sequence: CDR1 SGHRS, CDR2 YFSETQ. Unmatched junction bases numbered 3, after V lost 5 bases and J lost 0 bases.

This clonotype has only a few counts. The J gene is TRBJ2-3, the V gene TRBV2, with 7 nucleotides matching TRBD2. There are 14 residues in the CDR3. CDR1 SNHLY and CDR2 FYNNEI come from the germline V gene. J lost 3 bases, V lost 7 bases, and 7 bases had no gene match. CDR3 bases: TGTGCCAGCAAACGGGAGGTAGCAACAGATACGCAGTATTTT. This encodes CASKREVATDTQYF.

This chain uses TRBV6-5 with TRBJ2-2, with D unresolved. The germline V and J ends were trimmed by 0 bases and 6 bases, with 14 bases remaining between them. The germline V gene encodes CDR1 MNHEY and CDR2 SVGAGI. The CDR3 is 16 amino acids. The CDR3 sequence: CASSYSIGEVPGELFF. The CDR3 coding sequence is TGTGCCAGCAGTTACTCGATAGGCGAAGTTCCCGGGGAGCTGTTTTTT.

This clonotype showed up just a few times. The V gene is TRBV5-1, the J gene TRBJ2-6; a weak D match, TRBD1 (5 bases). V was cut by 2 bases and J by 2 bases, with 8 bases left in between. The CDR3 length is 15 residues. CDR1 is SGHRS and CDR2 is YFSETQ in the germline V gene. The CDR3 DNA is TGCGCCAGCAGCTTTGAAGGGGCTGGGGCCAACGTCCTGACTTTC. Protein sequence: CASSFEGAGANVLTF.

The rearrangement joins TRBV4-1 to TRBJ2-5, with D unresolved. Germline CDR1 and CDR2: MGHRA and YSYEKL. Trimming shortened V by 0 bases and J by 0 bases, and 11 bases separated the two germline ends. The CDR3 totals 16 residues. The CDR3 DNA is TGCGCCAGCAGCCAAGACCCCGGCCCAGACCAAGAGACCCAGTACTTC. Its translation: CASSQDPGPDQETQYF.

The CDR3, as DNA: TGTGCCAGCAGTGAGGGGGTCTGGGGAGAGACCCAGTACTTC. It codes for CASSEGVWGETQYF. The chain carries TRBV2 and TRBJ2-5; D tentatively fits TRBD1 or TRBD2 (5 bases each). V was trimmed by 3 bases and J by 4 bases, leaving 12 bases between them. Germline lookup yields CDR1 SNHLY and CDR2 FYNNEI. CDR3 size: 14 residues.

The chain combines TRBV24-1 with TRBJ2-4; D not resolved. This CDR3 has 14 residues. Between the trimmed V and J ends, which lost 12 bases and 3 bases, there was a span of 17 bases. CDR1 is KGHDR and CDR2 is SFDVKD in the germline V gene. The CDR3 reads CAATPGAGKNIQYF. CDR3 bases: TGTGCCGCCACCCCCGGAGCCGGCAAAAACATTCAGTACTTC.

This clonotype was detected ten times or more. The chain carries TRBV4-3 and TRBJ2-2; TRBD1 might be the D (5 bases). Trimming cost V 1 base and J 7 bases, with 10 bases left between them. Per germline, CDR1 LGHNA and CDR2 YSLEER. The CDR3 spans 14 residues. In nucleotides, the CDR3 is TGCGCCAGCAGCCAAGTCCAAGGGGTCGGGGAGCTGTTTTTT. This codes for CASSQVQGVGELFF.

The chain's CDR3 is CSVEQQGYNEQFF. CDR3 nucleotide sequence: TGCAGCGTTGAACAGCAGGGATACAATGAGCAGTTCTTC. This rearrangement joins TRBV29-1 to TRBJ2-1; weak D call: TRBD1 (5 bases). Trimming left V 2 bases short and J 4 bases short, with 9 bases between. Germline V gene sequence: CDR1 SQVTM, CDR2 ANQGSEA. The CDR3 has 13 residues.